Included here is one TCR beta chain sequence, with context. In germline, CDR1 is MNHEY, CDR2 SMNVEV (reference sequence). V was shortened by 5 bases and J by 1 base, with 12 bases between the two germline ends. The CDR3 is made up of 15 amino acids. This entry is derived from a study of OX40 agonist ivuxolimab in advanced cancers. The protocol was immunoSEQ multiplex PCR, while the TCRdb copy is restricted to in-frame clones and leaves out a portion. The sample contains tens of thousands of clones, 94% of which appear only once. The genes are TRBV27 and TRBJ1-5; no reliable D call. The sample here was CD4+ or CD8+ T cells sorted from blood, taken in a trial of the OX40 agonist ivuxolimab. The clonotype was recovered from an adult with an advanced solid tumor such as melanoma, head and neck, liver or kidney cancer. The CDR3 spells CASSHRQYSNQPQHF. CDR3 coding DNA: TGTGCCAGCAGTCACCGACAATACAGCAATCAGCCCCAGCATTTT.